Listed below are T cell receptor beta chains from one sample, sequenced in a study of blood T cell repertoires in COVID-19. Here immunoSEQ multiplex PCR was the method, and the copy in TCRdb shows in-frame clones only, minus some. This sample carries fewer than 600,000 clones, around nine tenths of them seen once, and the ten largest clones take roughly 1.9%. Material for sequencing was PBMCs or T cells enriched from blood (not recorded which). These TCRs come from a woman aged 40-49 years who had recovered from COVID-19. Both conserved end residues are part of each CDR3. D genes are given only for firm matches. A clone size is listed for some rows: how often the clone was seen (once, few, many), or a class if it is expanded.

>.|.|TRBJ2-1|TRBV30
TGTGCCTGGAGTGTACGATTAGCGGTAAAGAACAATGAGCAGTTCTTC
CAWSVRLAVKNNEQFF
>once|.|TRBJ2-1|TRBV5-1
TGCGCCAGCAGCTTGGTATTAGCTGGCTCCTACAATGAGCAGTTCTTC
CASSLVLAGSYNEQFF
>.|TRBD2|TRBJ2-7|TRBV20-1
TGCAGTGCCAGTCTCTCTAGCGGGAGGTACGAGCAGTACTTC
CSASLSSGRYEQYF
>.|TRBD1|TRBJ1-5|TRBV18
TGTGCCAGCTCACCAAGAGGGGGCCCTCAGCCCCAGCATTTT
CASSPRGGPQPQHF
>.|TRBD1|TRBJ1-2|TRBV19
TGTGCCAGTGTCGACAGGGATTATGGCTACACCTTC
CASVDRDYGYTF
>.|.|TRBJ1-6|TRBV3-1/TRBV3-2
TGTGCCAGCATCGACTCGACAGGACTCGGGGAATATTCACCCCTCCACTTT
CASIDSTGLGEYSPLHF
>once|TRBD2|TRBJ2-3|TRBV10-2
TGCGCCAGCATTTCGGCGGGAGGTAGATATACGCAGCAGTATTTT
CASISAGGRYTQQYF
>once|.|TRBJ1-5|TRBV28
TGTGCCAGCAGTCGAAGATCAGGGGACCCTAATCAGCCCCAGCATTTT
CASSRRSGDPNQPQHF
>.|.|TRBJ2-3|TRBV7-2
TGTGCCAGCAGCTTAGGGGCGCGACGCAGCACAGATACGCAGTATTTT
CASSLGARRSTDTQYF
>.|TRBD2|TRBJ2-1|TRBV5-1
TGCGCCAGCAGCTTGGCGGTAGCGGGTCTCAATGAGCAGTTCTTC
CASSLAVAGLNEQFF
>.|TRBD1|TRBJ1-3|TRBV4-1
TGCGCCAGCAGCCGCCTCCCCGGACAGGTTTTGGGAAACACCATATATTTT
CASSRLPGQVLGNTIYF
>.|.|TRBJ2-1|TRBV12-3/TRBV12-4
TGTGCCAGCCTCTACCCCTCGAACAATGAGCAGTTCTTC
CASLYPSNNEQFF
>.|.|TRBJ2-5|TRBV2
TGTGCCAGCAGTATGGAGATTCCGGGGAGGGAGACCCAGTACTTC
CASSMEIPGRETQYF
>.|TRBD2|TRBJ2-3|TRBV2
TGTGCCAGCACGGGGGCTAGCGGGAGCCCAGATACGCAGTATTTT
CASTGASGSPDTQYF
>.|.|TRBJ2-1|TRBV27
TGTGCCAGCAGTTTACTAGGGGCAACCTACAATGAGCAGTTCTTC
CASSLLGATYNEQFF
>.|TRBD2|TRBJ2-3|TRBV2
TGTGCCAGCAAGGTTCGGGCTAGCGGAAGCACAGATACGCAGTATTTT
CASKVRASGSTDTQYF
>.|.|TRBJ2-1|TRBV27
TGTGCCAGCATCACAACCTACAATGAGCAGTTCTTC
CASITTYNEQFF
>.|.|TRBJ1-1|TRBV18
TGTGCCAGCTCCCCTAAAGCGGGGGCCGCTGAAGCTTTCTTT
CASSPKAGAAEAFF
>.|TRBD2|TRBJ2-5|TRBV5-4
TGTGCCAGCAGCTCTAGCGGGAGGCAAGAGACCCAGTACTTC
CASSSSGRQETQYF
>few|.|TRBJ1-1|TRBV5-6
TGTGCCAGCAGCTACAGGGCTACTGAAGCTTTCTTT
CASSYRATEAFF
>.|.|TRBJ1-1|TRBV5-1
TGCGCCAGCAGCTTGCTAATGACAGGGAACACTGAAGCTTTCTTT
CASSLLMTGNTEAFF
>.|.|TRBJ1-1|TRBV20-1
TGCAGTGCTAGTTCGGGGAACACTGAAGCTTTCTTT
CSASSGNTEAFF
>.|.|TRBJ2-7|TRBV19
TGTGCCAGTAGTGTAGGATCAGGTGCTCGGCAGTACTTC
CASSVGSGARQYF
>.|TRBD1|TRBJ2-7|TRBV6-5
TGTGCCAGCAGTTACGGGACAGGGGTCTACGAGCAGTACTTC
CASSYGTGVYEQYF
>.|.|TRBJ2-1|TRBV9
TGTGCCAGCAGCATGTCAGGGCTGATCTACAATGAGCAGTTCTTC
CASSMSGLIYNEQFF